These 27 T cell receptor beta chains originate from one sample sequenced in a study of response to subunit inactivated influenza vaccine. TCRdb independently ran MiXCR on the RT-PCR reads; one entry per CDR3 protein. The table records around 470,000 distinct CDR3 sequences, more than 7% of them present only once. The source was PBMCs from blood, collected less than 30 months after vaccination. The receptor source for this set is a man aged 50 to 69 who received an inactivated influenza vaccine.

The chain carries TRBV20-1 and TRBJ2-7; D unresolved. Trimming took 0 bases from V and 3 from J, leaving 12 bases between them. Germline assignment: CDR1 DFQATT and CDR2 SNEGSKA (reference sequence). This CDR3 has 14 residues. This chain's CDR3 is CSARDDSRFYEQYF. Here the CDR3 DNA reads TGCAGTGCTAGAGACGACTCCAGGTTCTACGAGCAGTACTTC.

This chain uses TRBV19 with TRBJ2-2; TRBD2 agrees at 8 bases. V was clipped by 5 bases and J by 5 bases; unmatched bases: 7. This CDR3 contains 15 residues. The germline gives CDR1 LNHDA, CDR2 SQIVND (reference sequence). The CDR3 is CASSHKRGRTGELFF. In DNA form, the CDR3 reads TGTGCCAGTAGTCATAAGCGGGGGAGGACCGGGGAGCTGTTTTTT.

The table lists this clonotype with a few counts. The gene calls are TRBV28 and TRBJ2-5; tentative D call: TRBD2 (5 bases). CDR1 and CDR2 from the germline V gene are MDHEN and SYDVKM. The CDR3 covers 15 residues. V lost 6 bases and J lost 4, with 18 bases in between. The chain's CDR3 is CASSYIASLLETQYF. In DNA form, the CDR3 reads TGTGCCAGCAGCTACATAGCTAGCTTACTAGAGACCCAGTACTTC.

This clonotype was recorded a few times. The chain carries TRBV12-3 or TRBV12-4 and TRBJ2-1; D is perhaps TRBD1 or TRBD2 (6 bases each). Trimming pared 2 bases from V and 2 bases from J, leaving 16 bases between. The CDR3 extends over 17 amino acids. The CDR3 spells CASSLTDTGAPYNEQFF. As DNA, the CDR3 is TGTGCCAGCAGTTTAACCGATACGGGGGCCCCCTACAATGAGCAGTTCTTC.

In its sample, this clonotype was seen many times. J is TRBJ1-5 and V is TRBV12-3 or TRBV12-4; D is perhaps TRBD1 (6 bases). CDR3 length: 14 amino acids. Trimming took 7 bases from V and 4 from J, leaving 14 bases between them. CDR3 nucleotide sequence: TGTGCCAGCACCATGAAGAGGGGGAATCAGCCCCAGCATTTT. This translates into CASTMKRGNQPQHF.

This clonotype was counted a few times. The chain recombines TRBV2 with TRBJ2-2; a possible D gene is TRBD1 (5 bases). The germline CDR1 and CDR2 sequences are SNHLY and FYNNEI. The CDR3 contains 15 residues. The V gene lost 7 bases and the J gene lost 0 bases, with 12 bases spanning the gap. The CDR3 sequence: CASKSGHSNTGELFF. The CDR3 region has the DNA TGTGCCAGCAAATCCGGACACTCGAACACCGGGGAGCTGTTTTTT.

This clonotype has a handful of counts. The gene calls are TRBV12-3 or TRBV12-4 and TRBJ2-1; no clear D gene. Trimming removed 3 bases at V and 4 bases at J, with 10 bases between. The CDR3 covers 14 residues. DNA of the CDR3: TGTGCCAGCAGTTTCGATTCGTTATACAATGAGCAGTTCTTC. This gives the protein CASSFDSLYNEQFF.

The chain uses TRBV15 and TRBJ1-3; D gene uncertain. Germline V gene data show CDR1 as LNHNV and CDR2 as YYDKDF (reference sequence). Trimming removed 0 bases from V and 0 bases from J, with 12 bases in between. There are 17 residues in the CDR3. The CDR3 nucleotides read TGTGCCACCAGCAGAGATCTGGGCCGGGGCTCTGGAAACACCATATATTTT. Its protein product is CATSRDLGRGSGNTIYF. Full variable domain (missing parts from reference TRBV15 and TRBJ1-3): DAMVIQNPRYQVTQFGKPVTLSCSQTLNHNVMYWYQQKSSQAPKLLFHYYDKDFNNEADTPDNFQSRRPNTSFCFLDIRSPGLGDTAMYLCATSRDLGRGSGNTIYFGEGSWLTVV.

There are many counts of this clonotype. The V and J genes are TRBV2 and TRBJ1-1, with D maybe TRBD1 (5 bases). This CDR3 spans 12 amino acids. The V end lost 6 bases, the J end lost 7 bases, and 12 bases lay between the germline ends. Germline V gives CDR1 SNHLY, CDR2 FYNNEI. The CDR3 region is CASSATGYEAFF. CDR3 sequence (DNA): TGTGCCAGCAGCGCCACAGGTTATGAAGCTTTCTTT.

V and J are TRBV7-6 and TRBJ2-1; D is possibly TRBD2 (6 bases). Germline V gene sequence: CDR1 SGHVS, CDR2 FNYEAQ. V gave up 3 bases and J gave up 5 bases, with 11 bases separating them. This CDR3 has 14 amino acids. The CDR3 nucleotides read TGTGCCAGCAGCTTCCGACGGGGGAACAATGAGCAGTTCTTC. This codes for CASSFRRGNNEQFF.

The chain carries TRBV7-2 and TRBJ1-2, with 12 bases matching TRBD1. V was pared by 1 base and J by 8 bases, with 8 bases of the junction left unmatched. Germline V gene data show CDR1 as SGHTA and CDR2 as FQGNSA. The CDR3 is made up of 16 amino acids. CDR3 region: CASSLVSGQGAGGYTF. CDR3 bases: TGTGCCAGCAGCTTAGTTTCGGGACAGGGGGCGGGGGGCTACACCTTC. The full variable domain, rest sourced from reference TRBV7-2 and TRBJ1-2, is GAGVSQSPSNKVTEKGKDVELRCDPISGHTALYWYRQSLGQGLEFLIYFQGNSAPDKSGLPSDRFSAERTGGSVSTLTIQRTQQEDSAVYLCASSLVSGQGAGGYTFGSGTRLTVV.

This clonotype has more than one count but fewer than ten. The chain has TRBV28 and TRBJ2-3, with TRBD1 matching 7 bases. V lost 6 bases to trimming and J lost 1 base; unmatched junction nucleotides: 19. The CDR3 has 19 amino acids. Germline lookup yields CDR1 MDHEN and CDR2 SYDVKM. In DNA, the CDR3 is TGTGCCAGCAGCTGGACCGGGACAGCAAGGGCCGTACGCACAGATACGCAGTATTTT. Translation gives CASSWTGTARAVRTDTQYF.

This clonotype turned up a few times. V gene TRBV5-1 combines with J gene TRBJ2-3, with D hard to call. This CDR3 region has 14 residues. The V gene lost 5 bases and the J gene lost 3 bases, with 13 bases spanning the gap. Germline CDR1 SGHRS, CDR2 YFSETQ. CDR3 loop: CASRRVAPTDTQYF. The CDR3, as DNA: TGCGCCAGCAGAAGAGTGGCTCCGACAGATACGCAGTATTTT.

This clonotype was observed a few times. This chain connects TRBV7-6 to TRBJ2-3, with 14 nucleotides matching TRBD2. Germline V gives CDR1 SGHVS, CDR2 FNYEAQ. Trimming took 5 bases from V and 3 from J; bases not matched to a gene: 7. The CDR3 consists of 17 residues. CDR3 DNA sequence: TGTGCCAGCAGCGCCCGACTAGCGGGGGGGCTAACAGATACGCAGTATTTT. This encodes CASSARLAGGLTDTQYF.

There are many counts of this clonotype. The chain joins TRBV5-6 to TRBJ2-7; 7 bases match TRBD1. J was trimmed by 0 bases and V by 3 bases; bases with no gene match: 9. CDR3 length: 16 amino acids. Germline V gives CDR1 SGHDT, CDR2 YYEEEE. The DNA of the CDR3 is TGTGCCAGCAGCTGGATGACAGGGTCGAGCTCCTACGAGCAGTACTTC. This translates into CASSWMTGSSSYEQYF.

The sample holds many counts of this clonotype. The J gene is TRBJ2-3, the V gene TRBV12-3 or TRBV12-4; possible D gene TRBD2, 6 bases. The length of the CDR3 is 14 residues. V was clipped by 1 base and J by 4 bases, with 9 bases between them. The CDR3, as DNA: TGTGCCAGCAGTTTAGGCGGGGCCGCAGATACGCAGTATTTT. This codes for CASSLGGAADTQYF.

The chain employs TRBV19 and TRBJ2-1; 10 positions match TRBD2. The CDR3 consists of 17 residues. Germline assignment: CDR1 LNHDA and CDR2 SQIVND (reference sequence). J gave up 0 bases and V 7 bases, and 9 bases lay outside the gene matches. The CDR3 sequence is CASTPGLATSSYNEQFF. The CDR3 region has the DNA TGTGCCAGTACCCCGGGACTAGCGACAAGCTCCTACAATGAGCAGTTCTTC.

Ten or more counts support this clonotype. This chain links TRBV29-1 with TRBJ2-1; D unresolved. The CDR3 consists of 13 residues. Per germline, CDR1 SQVTM and CDR2 ANQGSEA. V was shortened by 7 bases and J by 3 bases, with 13 bases between the two germline ends. The CDR3 loop reads CSGSGTGYNEQFF. The CDR3 region has the DNA TGCAGCGGCTCGGGCACGGGCTACAATGAGCAGTTCTTC.

The chain combines TRBV24-1 with TRBJ2-5; D is perhaps TRBD1 (6 bases). The CDR3 spans 16 residues. V was cut by 4 bases and J by 7 bases, with 21 bases left in between. CDR1 is KGHDR, CDR2 SFDVKD, per germline. The CDR3 DNA reads as TGTGCCACCAGTGAGACTGCCGGGACACAACATAGGACCCAGTACTTC. It translates to CATSETAGTQHRTQYF.

This clonotype was seen many times. The chain recombines TRBV6-1 with TRBJ2-7, with 9 positions matching TRBD1. In germline, CDR1 is MNHNS, CDR2 SASEGT. The trim removed 1 base at V and 7 bases at J, leaving 2 bases unmatched. There are 13 residues in the CDR3. The CDR3 reads CASSEDRGLEQYF. The CDR3 bases are TGTGCCAGCAGTGAAGACAGGGGGCTTGAGCAGTACTTC.

V usage is TRBV6-2 or TRBV6-3 and J usage is TRBJ2-2; 7 bases map to TRBD1. The germline CDR1 and CDR2 sequences are MNHEY and SVGEGT. The junction had 10 bases not matched to a gene; V was cut back by 0 bases and J by 6 bases. This CDR3 is 17 amino acids long. The chain's CDR3 is CASSYSSWDSQPGELFF. The DNA for the CDR3 is TGTGCCAGCAGTTACTCGAGTTGGGACAGCCAACCCGGGGAGCTGTTTTTT.

V and J are TRBV19 and TRBJ1-5, with D uncertain. The germline V gene encodes CDR1 LNHDA and CDR2 SQIVND (reference sequence). The CDR3 loop spans 15 amino acids. V lost 3 bases to trimming and J lost 0 bases, with 9 bases between them. CDR3 residues: CASSITLISNQPQHF. The CDR3 nucleotides read TGTGCCAGTAGTATCACCCTGATTAGCAATCAGCCCCAGCATTTT.

This clonotype has more than one count but fewer than ten. This chain uses TRBV19 with TRBJ2-1, with TRBD2 matching 9 bases. The CDR3 extends over 16 amino acids. CDR1 LNHDA and CDR2 SQIVND come from the germline V gene (reference sequence). V shed 3 bases, J shed 9 bases, and the junction held 12 bases outside the gene matches. The chain's CDR3 is CASSIAGTSYRSEQFF. The CDR3 DNA reads as TGTGCCAGTAGTATCGCCGGGACTAGCTATAGGAGTGAGCAGTTCTTC.

This clonotype was seen at least ten times. The CDR3, as DNA: TGTGCCACCAGCAGAGACCCGGGATCCTACAATGAGCAGTTCTTC. This encodes CATSRDPGSYNEQFF. The chain uses TRBV15 and TRBJ2-1, with D perhaps TRBD2 (5 bases). CDR3 length equals 15 residues. Trimming stripped 0 bases from V and 1 base from J, with 7 bases between. CDR1 and CDR2 from the germline V gene are LNHNV and YYDKDF (reference sequence).

There are a few counts of this clonotype. The chain recombines TRBV9 with TRBJ2-6; D is uncertain. V lost 0 bases and J 0 bases, leaving 4 bases between the germline ends. CDR3 length: 15 residues. Germline CDR1 is SGDLS and CDR2 is YYNGEE. CDR3 amino acids: CASSVDPSGANVLTF. CDR3 sequence (DNA): TGTGCCAGCAGCGTAGATCCCTCTGGGGCCAACGTCCTGACTTTC.

This clonotype was recorded at least ten times. V gene TRBV5-1 combines with J gene TRBJ2-1, with TRBD2 identical over 14 bases. CDR1 and CDR2 (germline): SGHRS, YFSETQ. This CDR3 is 17 amino acids long. With 4 bases clipped from V and 6 bases from J, the junction kept 9 bases outside the gene matches. In DNA form, the CDR3 reads TGCGCCAGCAGCACGGGACTAGCGGGAGTTCGAATCAATGAGCAGTTCTTC. Translated: CASSTGLAGVRINEQFF.

Only a few counts were recorded for this clonotype. The gene calls are TRBV4-2 and TRBJ2-7; 11 bases agree with TRBD2. After removal of 3 bases from V and 4 bases from J, the junction contained 5 bases not matched to a gene. Germline values: CDR1 LGHNA, CDR2 YNFKEQ. CDR3 length: 15 amino acids. The CDR3 nucleotides read TGTGCCAGCAGCCAGTCGCTAGCGGGAGGATACGAGCAGTACTTC. Amino acids: CASSQSLAGGYEQYF.